This TCR beta chain stems from a study of blood T cell repertoires in COVID-19. Turning to the study itself: Acute-phase and convalescent COVID-19 samples originated in the United States, Italy and Spain.

The assay was immunoSEQ multiplex PCR, and TCRdb's table has in-frame clones only and misses some. The table records 95,000 or so clones, approximately 80% of them present only once. The CDR3 has 13 residues. The germline gives CDR1 LNHDA, CDR2 SQIVND (reference sequence). V lost 3 bases and J 4 bases, leaving 7 bases between the germline ends. The chain uses TRBV19 and TRBJ1-5; perhaps TRBD1 as D (5 bases). The material sequenced was peripheral blood. This TCR came from a human donor in a cohort sampled during active COVID-19. This CDR3 is CASSIPGNQPQHF. In DNA, the CDR3 is TGTGCCAGTAGTATCCCAGGGAATCAGCCCCAGCATTTT.